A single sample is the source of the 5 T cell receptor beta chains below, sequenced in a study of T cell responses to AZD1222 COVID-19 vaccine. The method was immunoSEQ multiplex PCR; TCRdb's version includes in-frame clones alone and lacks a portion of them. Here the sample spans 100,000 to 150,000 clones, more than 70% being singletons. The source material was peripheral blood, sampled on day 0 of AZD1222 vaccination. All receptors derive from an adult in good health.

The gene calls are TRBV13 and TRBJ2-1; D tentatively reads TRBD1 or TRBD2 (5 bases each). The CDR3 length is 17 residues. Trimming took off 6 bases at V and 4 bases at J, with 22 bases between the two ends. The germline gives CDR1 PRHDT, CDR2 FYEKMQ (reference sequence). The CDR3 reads CASSSTGLAVTYNEQFF. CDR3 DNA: TGTGCCAGCAGTTCAACAGGACTGGCGGTTACATACAATGAGCAGTTCTTC.

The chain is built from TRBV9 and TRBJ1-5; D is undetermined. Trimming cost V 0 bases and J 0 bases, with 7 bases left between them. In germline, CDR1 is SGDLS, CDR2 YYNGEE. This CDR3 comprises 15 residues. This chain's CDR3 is CASSVGTSSNQPQHF. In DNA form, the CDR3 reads TGTGCCAGCAGCGTAGGGACGTCTAGCAATCAGCCCCAGCATTTT.

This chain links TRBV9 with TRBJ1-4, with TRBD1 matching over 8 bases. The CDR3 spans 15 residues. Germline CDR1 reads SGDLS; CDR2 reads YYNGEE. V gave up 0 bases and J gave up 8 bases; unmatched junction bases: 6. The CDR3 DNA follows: TGTGCCAGCAGCGTAGTAGGACAGGGAGGCGAAAAACTGTTTTTT. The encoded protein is CASSVVGQGGEKLFF. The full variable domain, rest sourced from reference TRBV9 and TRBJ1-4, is DSGVTQTPKHLITATGQRVTLRCSPRSGDLSVYWYQQSLDQGLQFLIQYYNGEERAKGNILERFSAQQFPDLHSELNLSSLELGDSALYFCASSVVGQGGEKLFFGSGTQLSVL.

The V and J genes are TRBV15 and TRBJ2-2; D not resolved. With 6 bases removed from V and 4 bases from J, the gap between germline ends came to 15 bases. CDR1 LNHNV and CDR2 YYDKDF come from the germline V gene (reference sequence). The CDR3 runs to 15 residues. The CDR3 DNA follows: TGTGCCACCAGTCGAGACCTAACGGGCACCGGGGAGCTGTTTTTT. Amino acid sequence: CATSRDLTGTGELFF.

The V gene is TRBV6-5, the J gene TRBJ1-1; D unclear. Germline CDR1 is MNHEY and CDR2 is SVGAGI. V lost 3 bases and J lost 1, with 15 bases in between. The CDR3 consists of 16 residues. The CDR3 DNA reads TGTGCCAGCAGTTATGGGTCCTGGGATAAGAACACTGAAGCTTTCTTT. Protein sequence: CASSYGSWDKNTEAFF.